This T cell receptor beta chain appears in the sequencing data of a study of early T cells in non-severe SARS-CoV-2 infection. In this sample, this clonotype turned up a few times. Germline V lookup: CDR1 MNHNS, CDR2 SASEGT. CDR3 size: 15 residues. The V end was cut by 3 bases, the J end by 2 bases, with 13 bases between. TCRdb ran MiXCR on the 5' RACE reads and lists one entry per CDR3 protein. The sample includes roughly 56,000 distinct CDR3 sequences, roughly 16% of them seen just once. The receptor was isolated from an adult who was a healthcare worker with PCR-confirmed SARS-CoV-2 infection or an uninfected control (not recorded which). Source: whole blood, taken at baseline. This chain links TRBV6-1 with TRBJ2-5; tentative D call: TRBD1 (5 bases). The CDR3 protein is CASSEGYRPQETQYF. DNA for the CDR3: TGTGCCAGCAGTGAGGGCTACAGGCCTCAAGAGACCCAGTACTTC.